This passage covers 3 T cell receptor beta chains from one sample sequenced in a study of cytomegalovirus exposure and HLA in healthy donors. 13 Jbeta primers and 60 Vbeta primers were used for the PCR. The method was immunoSEQ multiplex PCR; TCRdb's version includes in-frame clones alone and lacks a portion of them. The sample consists of some 160,000 clones, over 75% of them appearing once. Sequencing was performed on PBMCs. The source of these receptors is a woman aged 25 to 39 in good health and CMV-seronegative.

The rearrangement joins TRBV6-6 to TRBJ2-7, with 8 bases identical to TRBD2. Germline-derived CDR1 and CDR2 are MNHNY and SVGAGI (reference sequence). The CDR3 has 14 residues. Trimming at V came to 6 bases and at J to 6 bases, leaving 10 bases not matched to a gene. The CDR3 region has the DNA TGTGCCAGCAGCTTTAGCGGGGAAGCCCCCGAGCAGTACTTC. Its translation: CASSFSGEAPEQYF.

This clone was seen more than once but under ten times. The chain joins TRBV30 to TRBJ1-2; D is uncertain. V lost 6 bases and J lost 6, with 11 bases in between. This CDR3 is built from 11 residues. Germline V gene sequence: CDR1 GTSNPN, CDR2 SVGIG (reference sequence). As DNA, the CDR3 is TGTGCCTGCCCCTCCGGGAATGGCTACACCTTC. It is translated as CACPSGNGYTF.

CDR3 loop: CASSEAGTGGKGEQFF. CDR3 sequence (DNA): TGCGCCAGCAGCGAAGCCGGGACAGGGGGCAAAGGTGAGCAGTTCTTC. This chain uses TRBV5-1 with TRBJ2-1; 12 bases fit TRBD1. CDR3 length: 16 amino acids. Losses at the gene ends were 4 bases for V and 9 bases for J; bases not matched to a gene: 11. Germline CDR1 is SGHRS and CDR2 is YFSETQ. Full variable domain (remainder filled in from reference TRBV5-1 and TRBJ2-1): KAGVTQTPRYLIKTRGQQVTLSCSPISGHRSVSWYQQTPGQGLQFLFEYFSETQRNKGNFPGRFSGRQFSNSRSEMNVSTLELGDSALYLCASSEAGTGGKGEQFFGPGTRLTVL.